A single sample is the source of the 25 T cell receptor beta chains below, sequenced in a study of shared clonotypes between healthy human individuals. Some clones are missing from TCRdb's copy, which holds only in-frame ones; the method was immunoSEQ multiplex PCR. Seen here are some 2,000,000 clones, 90% to 97% observed once, and the top ten hold roughly 0.13%. The sample consisted of naive CD4+ T cells sorted from blood. The sample's subset: CD45RA+ positively selected. Receptors were obtained from a man younger than 30 in good health.

The gene calls are TRBV28 and TRBJ2-7; 9 bases fit TRBD1. Germline V gene data show CDR1 as MDHEN and CDR2 as SYDVKM. Losses at the gene ends were 8 bases for V and 0 bases for J; bases not matched to a gene: 5. The CDR3 extends over 14 amino acids. In DNA form, the CDR3 reads TGTGCCAGCGAGGACAGGGGTTTCTCCTACGAGCAGTACTTC. Protein sequence: CASEDRGFSYEQYF.

V usage is TRBV6-5 and J usage is TRBJ1-4; D remains ambiguous. V was pared by 6 bases and J by 4 bases, with 12 bases between. This CDR3 contains 14 residues. Germline values: CDR1 MNHEY, CDR2 SVGAGI. CDR3 coding DNA: TGTGCCAGCAGACGGGGAGTCCTTAATGAAAAACTGTTTTTT. Protein: CASRRGVLNEKLFF.

The chain employs TRBV6-6 and TRBJ2-7; D not certain. The germline V gene encodes CDR1 MNHNY and CDR2 SVGAGI (reference sequence). The V end was cut by 5 bases, the J end by 3 bases, with 17 bases between. CDR3 size: 15 residues. CDR3 protein: CASSPRPGVNYEQYF. For the CDR3, the DNA is TGTGCCAGCAGTCCGAGGCCGGGCGTCAACTACGAGCAGTACTTC.

The V call is TRBV9, the J call TRBJ2-2, with 8 positions matching TRBD1. Germline V gene sequence: CDR1 SGDLS, CDR2 YYNGEE. The CDR3 spans 14 residues. After removal of 4 bases from V and 5 bases from J, the junction contained 4 bases not matched to a gene. The CDR3 region has the DNA TGTGCCAGCAGCCCCGACAGGGGTACCGGGGAGCTGTTTTTT. Translated, it gives CASSPDRGTGELFF.

The chain uses TRBV5-8 and TRBJ1-2; D is perhaps TRBD1 (6 bases). Germline V gene data show CDR1 as SGHTS and CDR2 as YDEGEE. Between the trimmed V and J ends, which lost 0 bases and 1 base, there was a span of 10 bases. The CDR3 is 15 residues long. This CDR3 is CASSLVTGFNYGYTF. The CDR3 DNA reads TGTGCCAGCAGCTTGGTGACAGGATTTAACTATGGCTACACCTTC.

The sample holds one count of this clone. The chain recombines TRBV10-3 with TRBJ2-1, with TRBD2 as a possible D gene (6 bases). V lost 7 bases, J lost 3 bases, and 13 bases lay in between. The V gene's germline CDR1 is ENHRY and CDR2 SYGVKD. The CDR3 consists of 14 residues. The CDR3 bases are TGTGCCATCAAAGGACGGGACTTCTACAATGAGCAGTTCTTC. It translates to CAIKGRDFYNEQFF.

The chain employs TRBV25-1 and TRBJ2-5; unclear D gene. The germline gives CDR1 MGHDK, CDR2 SYGVNS. The CDR3 is made up of 16 amino acids. Deletions cut 2 bases from V and 2 bases from J, with 15 bases between. The CDR3 DNA sequence: TGTGCCAGCAGTGAAGGGAAGGGCGACCTACAAGAGACCCAGTACTTC. As protein: CASSEGKGDLQETQYF. The full variable domain, in which reference TRBV25-1 and TRBJ2-5 provide the parts outside the CDR3, is EADIYQTPRYLVIGTGKKITLECSQTMGHDKMYWYQQDPGMELHLIHYSYGVNSTEKGDLSSESTVSRIRTEHFPLTLESARPSHTSQYLCASSEGKGDLQETQYFGPGTRLLVL.

V gene TRBV5-1 combines with J gene TRBJ2-1; D might be TRBD2 (6 bases). V lost 0 bases and J lost 8, with 18 bases in between. The CDR3 spans 16 residues. The germline V gene has CDR1 SGHRS and CDR2 YFSETQ. CDR3 nucleotides: TGCGCCAGCAGCTTGGGGCCCGTCGGACTATCATATGAGCAGTTCTTC. The encoded protein is CASSLGPVGLSYEQFF.

This chain uses TRBV7-2 with TRBJ2-5; 8 bases align to TRBD2. Looked up from germline, CDR1 is SGHTA and CDR2 is FQGNSA. This CDR3 spans 15 amino acids. J was trimmed by 2 bases and V by 5 bases; bases with no gene match: 7. In nucleotides, the CDR3 is TGTGCCAGCAGCGTTCAGCGGGAGTCACAAGAGACCCAGTACTTC. Translating gives CASSVQRESQETQYF.

A remark on this clone: In the same sample, other DNA sequences code for this CDR3. J is TRBJ2-7 and V is TRBV29-1; D is perhaps TRBD1 (6 bases). Per the germline V gene, CDR1 is SQVTM and CDR2 is ANQGSEA. The CDR3 covers 13 residues. Trimming left V 5 bases short and J 4 bases short, with 15 bases between. CDR3 DNA: TGCAGCGTTCGTGGGACACTAACGTACGAGCAGTACTTC. Protein product: CSVRGTLTYEQYF.

The CDR3 loop is CASNREGGGRETQYF. CDR3 DNA: TGTGCCAGCAACCGGGAAGGGGGCGGGAGAGAGACCCAGTACTTC. The chain uses TRBV9 and TRBJ2-5, with D perhaps being TRBD1 or TRBD2 (7 bases each). Trimming stripped 6 bases from V and 4 bases from J, with 19 bases between. The CDR3 has 15 amino acids. The germline CDR1 and CDR2 sequences are SGDLS and YYNGEE. Filled out from reference TRBV9 and TRBJ2-5, the complete variable domain reads DSGVTQTPKHLITATGQRVTLRCSPRSGDLSVYWYQQSLDQGLQFLIQYYNGEERAKGNILERFSAQQFPDLHSELNLSSLELGDSALYFCASNREGGGRETQYFGPGTRLLVL.

This clone has more than one count but fewer than ten. The chain employs TRBV5-4 and TRBJ1-6, with 8 bases fitting TRBD1. The ends lost 4 bases at V and 6 bases at J; junction bases unmatched: 3. In germline, CDR1 is SGHNT, CDR2 YYREEE (reference sequence). CDR3 length: 14 amino acids. The CDR3 nucleotides read TGTGCCAGCAGCCGGGGGACAGGTAATTCACCCCTCCACTTT. Amino acid sequence: CASSRGTGNSPLHF.

The V and J genes are TRBV19 and TRBJ2-7; TRBD2 matches at 7 bases. The V segment lost 4 bases and the J segment 1 base; nucleotides outside the gene matches: 7. The CDR3 sequence is 15 residues long. Germline CDR1 LNHDA, CDR2 SQIVND (reference sequence). The CDR3 DNA sequence: TGTGCCAGTAGTAGGGGTCTAGCGGCGTCCTACGAGCAGTACTTC. This translates into CASSRGLAASYEQYF.

V gene TRBV4-3 combines with J gene TRBJ2-5, with D tentatively TRBD2 (5 bases). The CDR3 covers 15 residues. The V end lost 0 bases, the J end lost 4 bases, and 12 bases lay between the germline ends. The germline V gene encodes CDR1 LGHNA and CDR2 YSLEER. The CDR3 sequence is CASSQDLRGGETQYF. The CDR3 DNA sequence: TGCGCCAGCAGCCAAGATCTCAGAGGAGGAGAGACCCAGTACTTC.

The chain joins TRBV4-3 to TRBJ2-3, with 7 bases fitting TRBD2. The V segment lost 0 bases and the J segment 5 bases; nucleotides outside the gene matches: 11. The CDR3 loop spans 17 amino acids. Germline values: CDR1 LGHNA, CDR2 YSLEER. The CDR3 is CASSQDSGALARDTQYF. The CDR3 DNA is TGCGCCAGCAGCCAAGACAGCGGGGCCTTGGCCAGAGATACGCAGTATTTT.

This clone was seen just once. The chain employs TRBV5-1 and TRBJ1-1, with D maybe TRBD1 (6 bases). Germline V gene sequence: CDR1 SGHRS, CDR2 YFSETQ. V lost 1 base and J 4 bases, leaving 26 bases between the germline ends. The CDR3 runs to 19 residues. The CDR3 nucleotides read TGCGCCAGCAGCTTGACTTTTGGGGCTGGAGGGGGTCTTATCACTGAAGCTTTCTTT. It translates to CASSLTFGAGGGLITEAFF. The full variable domain, completed using reference TRBV5-1 and TRBJ1-1, is KAGVTQTPRYLIKTRGQQVTLSCSPISGHRSVSWYQQTPGQGLQFLFEYFSETQRNKGNFPGRFSGRQFSNSRSEMNVSTLELGDSALYLCASSLTFGAGGGLITEAFFGQGTRLTVV.

The chain combines TRBV30 with TRBJ1-4, with a tentative D call TRBD1 (5 bases). This CDR3 has 14 residues. Looked up from germline, CDR1 is GTSNPN and CDR2 is SVGIG (reference sequence). The V gene lost 0 bases and the J gene lost 7 bases, with 12 bases spanning the gap. This CDR3 is CAWSVQMGGEKLFF. CDR3 in DNA: TGTGCCTGGAGTGTGCAGATGGGGGGTGAAAAACTGTTTTTT. The whole variable domain, filled in from reference TRBV30 and TRBJ1-4, reads SQTIHQWPATLVQPVGSPLSLECTVEGTSNPNLYWYRQAAGRGLQLLFYSVGIGQISSEVPQNLSASRPQDRQFILSSKKLLLSDSGFYLCAWSVQMGGEKLFFGSGTQLSVL.

The chain is built from TRBV5-1 and TRBJ2-5, with TRBD2 matching 8 bases. Germline trimming cut 0 bases from V and 7 bases from J; bases unmatched to any gene: 17. Germline V gene lookup returns CDR1 SGHRS and CDR2 YFSETQ. The CDR3 is 18 residues long. Written as DNA, the CDR3 is TGCGCCAGCAGCTTGGCCGTTGGTTTAGCGGGGCAAAGGGGGACCCAGTACTTC. Translated: CASSLAVGLAGQRGTQYF.

The rearrangement links TRBV11-2 to TRBJ1-2; D is unresolved. The CDR3 contains 14 residues. The germline V gene has CDR1 SGHAT and CDR2 FQNNGV. Trimming took off 4 bases at V and 4 bases at J, with 13 bases between the two ends. CDR3 bases: TGTGCCAGCAGCTACCTCCGTGCGAGCTATGGCTACACCTTC. This gives the protein CASSYLRASYGYTF.

To note about this clone: The same CDR3 is also encoded by other DNA sequences in this sample. CDR3 sequence reads: CAWSAAYGYTF. The CDR3 DNA follows: TGTGCCTGGAGCGCCGCTTATGGCTACACCTTC. The J gene is TRBJ1-2, the V gene TRBV30; unclear D gene. Per the germline V gene, CDR1 is GTSNPN and CDR2 is SVGIG (reference sequence). The CDR3 is 11 residues long. The germline V and J ends were trimmed by 3 bases and 5 bases, with 7 bases remaining between them.

The V gene is TRBV27, the J gene TRBJ1-2; a possible D gene is TRBD1 (6 bases). Germline V gives CDR1 MNHEY, CDR2 SMNVEV (reference sequence). This CDR3 is 13 amino acids long. Trimming took 0 bases from V and 8 from J, leaving 10 bases between them. The CDR3 is CASSLSGGGGYTF. The CDR3 DNA is TGTGCCAGCAGTTTATCAGGGGGTGGCGGCTACACCTTC.

V and J are TRBV2 and TRBJ2-3; no firm D call. Trimming stripped 4 bases from V and 1 base from J, with 9 bases between. This CDR3 has 14 residues. Germline CDR1 is SNHLY and CDR2 is FYNNEI. CDR3 DNA sequence: TGTGCCAGCAGTGGTCTGTTACGCACAGATACGCAGTATTTT. It is translated as CASSGLLRTDTQYF.

The gene calls are TRBV5-8 and TRBJ2-4; unclear D gene. Germline lookup yields CDR1 SGHTS and CDR2 YDEGEE. This CDR3 contains 15 residues. V lost 5 bases, J lost 0 bases, and 12 bases lay in between. The CDR3 spells CASSSRRSAKNIQYF. CDR3 sequence (DNA): TGTGCCAGCAGTTCCAGGCGGTCAGCCAAAAACATTCAGTACTTC.

V is TRBV6-1 and J is TRBJ1-2; tentative D call: TRBD1 (6 bases). This CDR3 has 14 residues. V was clipped by 3 bases and J by 4 bases, with 12 bases between them. Germline-derived CDR1 and CDR2 are MNHNS and SASEGT. CDR3 nucleotide sequence: TGTGCCAGCAGTGATAGGCCAGGGGTCTATGGCTACACCTTC. It translates to CASSDRPGVYGYTF.

With respect to this clone: The same CDR3 can be traced to other DNA sequences in this sample. CDR3 residues: CASSLGLNNEQFF. The CDR3, as DNA: TGTGCCAGCAGCTTGGGGTTAAACAATGAGCAGTTCTTC. The chain uses TRBV11-2 and TRBJ2-1; D gene unclear. The V and J ends lost 3 bases and 5 bases respectively, with 8 bases between them. Germline-derived CDR1 and CDR2 are SGHAT and FQNNGV. CDR3 size: 13 residues.